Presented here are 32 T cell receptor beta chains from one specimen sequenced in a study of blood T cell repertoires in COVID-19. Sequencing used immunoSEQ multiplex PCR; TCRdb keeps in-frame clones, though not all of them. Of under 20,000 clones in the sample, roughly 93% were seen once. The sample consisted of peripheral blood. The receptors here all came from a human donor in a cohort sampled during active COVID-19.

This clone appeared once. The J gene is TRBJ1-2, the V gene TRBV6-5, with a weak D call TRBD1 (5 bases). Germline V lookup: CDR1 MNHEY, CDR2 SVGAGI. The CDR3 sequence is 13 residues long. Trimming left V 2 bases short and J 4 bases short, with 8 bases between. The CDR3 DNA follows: TGTGCCAGCAGTTACGACAGAACCTATGGCTACACCTTC. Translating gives CASSYDRTYGYTF.

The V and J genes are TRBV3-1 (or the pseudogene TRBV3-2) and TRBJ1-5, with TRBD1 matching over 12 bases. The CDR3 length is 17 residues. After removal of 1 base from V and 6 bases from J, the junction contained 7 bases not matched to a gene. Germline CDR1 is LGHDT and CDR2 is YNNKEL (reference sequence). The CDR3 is CASSQGGQGAGGQPQHF. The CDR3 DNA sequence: TGTGCCAGCAGCCAAGGGGGACAGGGGGCCGGGGGTCAGCCCCAGCATTTT.

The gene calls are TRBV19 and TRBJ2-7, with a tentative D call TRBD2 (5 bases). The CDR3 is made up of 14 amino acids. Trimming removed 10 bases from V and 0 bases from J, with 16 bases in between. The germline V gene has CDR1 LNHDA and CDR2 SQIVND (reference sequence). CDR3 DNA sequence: TGTGCCACCGGGGAGTACCTGGGCTCCTACGAGCAGTACTTC. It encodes CATGEYLGSYEQYF.

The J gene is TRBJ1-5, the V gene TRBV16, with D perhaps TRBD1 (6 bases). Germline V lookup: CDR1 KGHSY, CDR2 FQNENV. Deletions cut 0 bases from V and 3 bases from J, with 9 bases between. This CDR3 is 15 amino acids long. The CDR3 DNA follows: TGTGCCAGCAGCCAATCGTGGGACACCAATCAGCCCCAGCATTTT. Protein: CASSQSWDTNQPQHF.

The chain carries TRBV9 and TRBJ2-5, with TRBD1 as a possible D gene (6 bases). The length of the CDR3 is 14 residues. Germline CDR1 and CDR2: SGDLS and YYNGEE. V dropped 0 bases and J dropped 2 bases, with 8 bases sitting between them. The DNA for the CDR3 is TGTGCCAGCAGCGTAGCAGGGACACAAGAGACCCAGTACTTC. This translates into CASSVAGTQETQYF.

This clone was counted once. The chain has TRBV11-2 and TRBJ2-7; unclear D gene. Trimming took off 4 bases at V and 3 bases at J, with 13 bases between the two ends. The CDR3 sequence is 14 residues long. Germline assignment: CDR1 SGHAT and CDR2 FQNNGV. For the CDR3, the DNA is TGTGCCAGCAGCTCCCTCACAGTCTACTACGAGCAGTACTTC. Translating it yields CASSSLTVYYEQYF.

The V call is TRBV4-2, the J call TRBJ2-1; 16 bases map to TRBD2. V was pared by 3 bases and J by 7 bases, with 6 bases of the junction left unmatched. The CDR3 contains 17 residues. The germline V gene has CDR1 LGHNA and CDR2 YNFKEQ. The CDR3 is CASSQGLAGGPGNEQFF. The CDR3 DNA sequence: TGTGCCAGCAGCCAGGGACTAGCGGGAGGGCCGGGGAATGAGCAGTTCTTC.

For the CDR3, the DNA is TGTGCCAGCAGCAAACAAGGGGGTCCGGACTATGGCTACACCTTC. Its translation: CASSKQGGPDYGYTF. The chain has TRBV7-9 and TRBJ1-2, with a weak D call TRBD1 (6 bases). CDR1 is SEHNR and CDR2 is FQNEAQ in the germline V gene (reference sequence). The CDR3 length is 15 residues. The V end lost 5 bases, the J end lost 3 bases, and 16 bases lay between the germline ends.

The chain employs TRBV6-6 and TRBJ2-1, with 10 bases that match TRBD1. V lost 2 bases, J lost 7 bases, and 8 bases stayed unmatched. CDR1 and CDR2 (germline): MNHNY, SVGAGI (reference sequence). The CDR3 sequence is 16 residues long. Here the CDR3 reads CASSYTPGQGLNEQFF. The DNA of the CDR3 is TGTGCCAGCAGTTACACACCGGGACAGGGGTTGAATGAGCAGTTCTTC.

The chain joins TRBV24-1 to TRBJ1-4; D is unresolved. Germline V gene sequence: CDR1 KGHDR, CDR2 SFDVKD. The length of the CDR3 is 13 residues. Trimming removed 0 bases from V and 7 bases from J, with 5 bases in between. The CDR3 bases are TGTGCCACCAGTGATTTGCGGGGTGAAAAACTGTTTTTT. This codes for CATSDLRGEKLFF.

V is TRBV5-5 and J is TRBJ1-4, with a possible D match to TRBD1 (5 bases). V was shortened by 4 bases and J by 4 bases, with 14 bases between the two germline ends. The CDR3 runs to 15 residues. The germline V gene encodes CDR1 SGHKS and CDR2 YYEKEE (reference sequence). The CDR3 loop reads CASSTREAVNEKLFF. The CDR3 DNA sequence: TGTGCCAGCAGCACCAGGGAGGCAGTTAATGAAAAACTGTTTTTT. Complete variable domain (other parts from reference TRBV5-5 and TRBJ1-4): DAGVTQSPTHLIKTRGQQVTLRCSPISGHKSVSWYQQVLGQGPQFIFQYYEKEERGRGNFPDRFSARQFPNYSSELNVNALLLGDSALYLCASSTREAVNEKLFFGSGTQLSVL.

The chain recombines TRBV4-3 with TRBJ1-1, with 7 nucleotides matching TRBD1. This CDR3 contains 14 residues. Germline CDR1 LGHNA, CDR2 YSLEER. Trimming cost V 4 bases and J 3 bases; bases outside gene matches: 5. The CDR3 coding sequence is TGCGCCAGCAGCCCCGGACAGGCTTACACTGAAGCTTTCTTT. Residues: CASSPGQAYTEAFF.

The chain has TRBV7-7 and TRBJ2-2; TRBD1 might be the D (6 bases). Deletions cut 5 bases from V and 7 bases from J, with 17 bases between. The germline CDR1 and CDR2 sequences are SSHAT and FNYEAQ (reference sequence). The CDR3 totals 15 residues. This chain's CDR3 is CASSKDRLNGGELFF. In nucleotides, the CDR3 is TGTGCCAGCAGCAAAGACAGGTTAAATGGCGGGGAGCTGTTTTTT.

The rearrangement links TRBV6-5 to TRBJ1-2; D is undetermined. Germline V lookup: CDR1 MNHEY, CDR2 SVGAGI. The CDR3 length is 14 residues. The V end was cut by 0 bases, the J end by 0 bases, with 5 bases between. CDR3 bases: TGTGCCAGCAGTTACTCGAGATCTAACTATGGCTACACCTTC. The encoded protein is CASSYSRSNYGYTF.

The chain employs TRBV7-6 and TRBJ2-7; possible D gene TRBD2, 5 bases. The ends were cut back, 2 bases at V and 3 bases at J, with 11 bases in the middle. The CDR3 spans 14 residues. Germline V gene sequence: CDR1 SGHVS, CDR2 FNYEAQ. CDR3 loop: CASSLKAGFYEQYF. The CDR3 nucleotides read TGTGCCAGCAGCTTAAAGGCGGGCTTCTACGAGCAGTACTTC.

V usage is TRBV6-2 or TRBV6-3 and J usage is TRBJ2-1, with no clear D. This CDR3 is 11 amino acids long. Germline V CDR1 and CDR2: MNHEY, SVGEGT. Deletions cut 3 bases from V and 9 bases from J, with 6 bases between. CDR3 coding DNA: TGTGCCAGCAGTTATAGCACTGAGCAGTTCTTC. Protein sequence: CASSYSTEQFF.

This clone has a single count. The CDR3 sequence: CALGVFGTGAEAFF. The CDR3 coding sequence is TGTGCCTTGGGGGTGTTCGGGACAGGGGCTGAAGCTTTCTTT. The chain recombines TRBV30 with TRBJ1-1; 10 bases fit TRBD1. J gave up 6 bases and V 7 bases, and 11 bases lay outside the gene matches. This CDR3 is built from 14 residues. The germline V gene has CDR1 GTSNPN and CDR2 SVGIG (reference sequence).

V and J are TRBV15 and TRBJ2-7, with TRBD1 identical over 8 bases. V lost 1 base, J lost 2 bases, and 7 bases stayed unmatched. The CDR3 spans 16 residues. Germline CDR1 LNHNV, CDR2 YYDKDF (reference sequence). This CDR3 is CATSRGTGTPTYEQYF. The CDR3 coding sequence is TGTGCCACCAGCAGAGGGACAGGGACCCCAACCTACGAGCAGTACTTC.

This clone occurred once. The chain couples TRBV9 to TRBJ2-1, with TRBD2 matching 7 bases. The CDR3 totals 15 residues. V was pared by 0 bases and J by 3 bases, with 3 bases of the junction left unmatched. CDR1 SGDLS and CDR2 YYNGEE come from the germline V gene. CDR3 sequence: CASSVDGGYYNEQFF. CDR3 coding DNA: TGTGCCAGCAGCGTAGACGGGGGGTACTACAATGAGCAGTTCTTC.

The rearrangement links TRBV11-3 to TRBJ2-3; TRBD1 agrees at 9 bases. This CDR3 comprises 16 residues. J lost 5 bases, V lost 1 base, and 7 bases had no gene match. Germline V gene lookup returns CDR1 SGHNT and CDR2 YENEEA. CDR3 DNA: TGTGCCAGCAGCTTAGGACAGGGGGATTCGGGAGATACGCAGTATTTT. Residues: CASSLGQGDSGDTQYF.

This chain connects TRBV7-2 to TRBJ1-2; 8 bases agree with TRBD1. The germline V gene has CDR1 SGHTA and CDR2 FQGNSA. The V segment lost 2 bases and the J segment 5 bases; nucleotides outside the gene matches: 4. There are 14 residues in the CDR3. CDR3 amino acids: CASSLPGQVYGYTF. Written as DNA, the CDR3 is TGTGCCAGCAGCTTACCGGGACAGGTTTATGGCTACACCTTC.

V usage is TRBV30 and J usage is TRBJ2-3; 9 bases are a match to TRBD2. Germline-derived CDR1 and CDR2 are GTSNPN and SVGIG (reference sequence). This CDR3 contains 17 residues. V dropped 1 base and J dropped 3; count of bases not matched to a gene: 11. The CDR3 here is CAWSGHGGRGGTDTQYF. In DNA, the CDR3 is TGTGCCTGGAGTGGGCACGGCGGGAGGGGAGGTACAGATACGCAGTATTTT.

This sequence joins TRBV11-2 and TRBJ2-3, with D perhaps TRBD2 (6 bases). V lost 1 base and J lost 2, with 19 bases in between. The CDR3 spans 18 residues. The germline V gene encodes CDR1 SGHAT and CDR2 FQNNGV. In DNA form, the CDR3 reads TGTGCCAGCAGCTTAGGTCACGATCGAGCGGGCCTCACAGATACGCAGTATTTT. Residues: CASSLGHDRAGLTDTQYF.

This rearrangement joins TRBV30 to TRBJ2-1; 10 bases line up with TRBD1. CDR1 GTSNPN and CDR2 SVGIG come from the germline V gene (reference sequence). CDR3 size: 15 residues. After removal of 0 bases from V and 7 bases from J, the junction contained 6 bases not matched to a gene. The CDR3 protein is CAWSVGTGVANEQFF. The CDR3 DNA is TGTGCCTGGAGTGTCGGGACAGGGGTTGCGAATGAGCAGTTCTTC.

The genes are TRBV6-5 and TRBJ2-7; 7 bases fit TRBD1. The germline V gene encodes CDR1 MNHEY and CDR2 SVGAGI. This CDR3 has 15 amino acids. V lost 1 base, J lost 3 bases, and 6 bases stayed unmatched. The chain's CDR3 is CASSYLGTENYEQYF. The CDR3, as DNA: TGTGCCAGCAGTTACTTAGGGACAGAGAACTACGAGCAGTACTTC.

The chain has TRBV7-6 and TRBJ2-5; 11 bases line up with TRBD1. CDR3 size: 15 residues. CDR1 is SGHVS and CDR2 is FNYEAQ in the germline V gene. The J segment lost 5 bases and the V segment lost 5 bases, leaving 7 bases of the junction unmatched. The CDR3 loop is CASSRTGGVWETQYF. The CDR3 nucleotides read TGTGCCAGCAGCCGGACAGGGGGCGTGTGGGAGACCCAGTACTTC.

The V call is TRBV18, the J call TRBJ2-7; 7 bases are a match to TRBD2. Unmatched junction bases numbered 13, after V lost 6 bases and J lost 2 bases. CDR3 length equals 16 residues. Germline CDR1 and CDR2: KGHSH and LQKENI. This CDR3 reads CASSPPIAAGTYEQYF. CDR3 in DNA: TGTGCCAGCTCCCCCCCTATTGCAGCGGGAACCTACGAGCAGTACTTC.

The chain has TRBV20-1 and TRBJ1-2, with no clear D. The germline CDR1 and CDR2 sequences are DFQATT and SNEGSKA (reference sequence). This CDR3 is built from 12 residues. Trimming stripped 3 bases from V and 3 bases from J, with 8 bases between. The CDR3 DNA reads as TGCAGTGCTAGTTACAGTCACTATGGCTACACCTTC. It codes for CSASYSHYGYTF.

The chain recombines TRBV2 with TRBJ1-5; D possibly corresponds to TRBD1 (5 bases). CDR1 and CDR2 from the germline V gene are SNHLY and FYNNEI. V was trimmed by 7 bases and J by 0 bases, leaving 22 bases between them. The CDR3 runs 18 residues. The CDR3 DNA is TGTGCCAGCATGGGTATGGACAACCTTCCACCTAGCAATCAGCCCCAGCATTTT. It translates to CASMGMDNLPPSNQPQHF.

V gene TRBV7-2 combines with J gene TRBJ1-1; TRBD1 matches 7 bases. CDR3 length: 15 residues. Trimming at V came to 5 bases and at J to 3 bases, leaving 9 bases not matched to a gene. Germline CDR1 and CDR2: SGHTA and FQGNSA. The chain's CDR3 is CASSLQGGGYTEAFF. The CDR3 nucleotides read TGTGCCAGCAGCCTCCAGGGGGGTGGATACACTGAAGCTTTCTTT. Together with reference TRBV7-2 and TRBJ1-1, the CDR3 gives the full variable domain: GAGVSQSPSNKVTEKGKDVELRCDPISGHTALYWYRQSLGQGLEFLIYFQGNSAPDKSGLPSDRFSAERTGGSVSTLTIQRTQQEDSAVYLCASSLQGGGYTEAFFGQGTRLTVV.

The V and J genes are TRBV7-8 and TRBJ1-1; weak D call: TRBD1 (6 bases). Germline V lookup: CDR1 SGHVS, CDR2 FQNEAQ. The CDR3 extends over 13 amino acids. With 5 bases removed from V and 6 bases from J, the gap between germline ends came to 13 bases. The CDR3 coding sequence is TGTGCCAGCAGCCTAAGGAACAGGGCTGAAGCTTTCTTT. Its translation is CASSLRNRAEAFF.

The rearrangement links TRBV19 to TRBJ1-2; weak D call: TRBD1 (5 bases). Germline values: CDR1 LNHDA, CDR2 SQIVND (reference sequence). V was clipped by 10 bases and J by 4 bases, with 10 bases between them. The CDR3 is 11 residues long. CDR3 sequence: CATDDSYGYTF. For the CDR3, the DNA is TGTGCCACTGACGACAGCTATGGCTACACCTTC.